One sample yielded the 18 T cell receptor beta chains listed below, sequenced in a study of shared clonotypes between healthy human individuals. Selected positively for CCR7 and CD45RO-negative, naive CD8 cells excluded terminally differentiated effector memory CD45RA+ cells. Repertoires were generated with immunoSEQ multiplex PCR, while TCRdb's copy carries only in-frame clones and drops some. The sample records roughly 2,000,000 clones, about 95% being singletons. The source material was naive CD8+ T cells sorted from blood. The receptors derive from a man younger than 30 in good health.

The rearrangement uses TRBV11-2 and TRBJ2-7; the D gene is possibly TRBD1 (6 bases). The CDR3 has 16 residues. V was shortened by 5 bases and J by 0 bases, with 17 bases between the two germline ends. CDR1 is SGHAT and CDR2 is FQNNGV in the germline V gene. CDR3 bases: TGTGCCAGCAGCCAATCCGGGACATCGAGCTCCTACGAGCAGTACTTC. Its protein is CASSQSGTSSSYEQYF.

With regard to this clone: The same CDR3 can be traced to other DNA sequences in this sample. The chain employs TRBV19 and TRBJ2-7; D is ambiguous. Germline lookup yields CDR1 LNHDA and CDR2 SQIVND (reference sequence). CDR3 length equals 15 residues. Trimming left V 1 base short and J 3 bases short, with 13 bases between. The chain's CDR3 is CASSIGGSGDYEQYF. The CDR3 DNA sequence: TGTGCCAGTAGTATAGGAGGCTCTGGGGACTACGAGCAGTACTTC.

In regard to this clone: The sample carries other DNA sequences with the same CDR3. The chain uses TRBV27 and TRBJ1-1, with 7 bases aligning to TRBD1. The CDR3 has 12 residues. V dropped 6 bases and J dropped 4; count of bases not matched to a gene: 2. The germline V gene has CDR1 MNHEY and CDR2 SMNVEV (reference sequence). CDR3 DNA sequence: TGTGCCAGCAGGCAGGGGGGCACTGAAGCTTTCTTT. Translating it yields CASRQGGTEAFF.

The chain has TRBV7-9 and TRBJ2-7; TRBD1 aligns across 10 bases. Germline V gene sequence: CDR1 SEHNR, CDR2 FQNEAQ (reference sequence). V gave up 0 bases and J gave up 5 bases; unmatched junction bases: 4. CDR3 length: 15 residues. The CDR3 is CASSLADRGFHEQYF. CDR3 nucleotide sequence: TGTGCCAGCAGCTTAGCGGACAGGGGGTTTCACGAGCAGTACTTC.

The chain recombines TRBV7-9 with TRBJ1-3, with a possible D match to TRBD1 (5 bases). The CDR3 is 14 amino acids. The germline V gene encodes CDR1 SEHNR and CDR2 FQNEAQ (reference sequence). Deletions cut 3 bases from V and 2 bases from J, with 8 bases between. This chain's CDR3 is CASSLGGAGNTIYF. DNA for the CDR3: TGTGCCAGCAGCTTGGGGGGAGCTGGAAACACCATATATTTT.

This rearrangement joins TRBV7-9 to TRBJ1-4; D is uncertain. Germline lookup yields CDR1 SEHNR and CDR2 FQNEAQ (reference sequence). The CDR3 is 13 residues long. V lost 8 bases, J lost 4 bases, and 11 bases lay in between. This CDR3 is CASGGGDNEKLFF. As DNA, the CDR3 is TGTGCCAGCGGAGGAGGAGATAATGAAAAACTGTTTTTT.

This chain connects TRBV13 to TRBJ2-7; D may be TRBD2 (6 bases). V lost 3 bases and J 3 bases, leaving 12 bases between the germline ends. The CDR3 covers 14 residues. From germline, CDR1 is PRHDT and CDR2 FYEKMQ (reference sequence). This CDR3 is CASSFWGEGYEQYF. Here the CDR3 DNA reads TGTGCCAGCAGCTTCTGGGGGGAAGGCTACGAGCAGTACTTC.

This chain's CDR3 is CASRSWGSSGSYNSPLHF. The CDR3 nucleotides are TGCGCCAGCAGGTCATGGGGCTCTTCGGGCTCCTATAATTCACCCCTCCACTTT. The chain carries TRBV5-1 and TRBJ1-6; the D gene is possibly TRBD1 (5 bases). The CDR3 contains 18 residues. Between the trimmed V and J ends, which lost 5 bases and 0 bases, there was a span of 18 bases. Germline assignment: CDR1 SGHRS and CDR2 YFSETQ.

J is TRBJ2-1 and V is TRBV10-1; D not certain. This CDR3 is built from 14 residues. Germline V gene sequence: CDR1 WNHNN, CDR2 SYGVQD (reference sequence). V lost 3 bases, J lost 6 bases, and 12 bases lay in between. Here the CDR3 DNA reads TGCGCCAGCAGTGAAGACACGATATCCAATGAGCAGTTCTTC. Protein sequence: CASSEDTISNEQFF.

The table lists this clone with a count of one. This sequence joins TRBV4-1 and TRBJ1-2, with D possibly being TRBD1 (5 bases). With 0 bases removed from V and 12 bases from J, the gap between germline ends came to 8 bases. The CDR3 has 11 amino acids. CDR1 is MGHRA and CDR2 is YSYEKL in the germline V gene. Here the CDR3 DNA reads TGCGCCAGCAGCCAAGACGGGGCCCACACCTTC. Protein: CASSQDGAHTF.

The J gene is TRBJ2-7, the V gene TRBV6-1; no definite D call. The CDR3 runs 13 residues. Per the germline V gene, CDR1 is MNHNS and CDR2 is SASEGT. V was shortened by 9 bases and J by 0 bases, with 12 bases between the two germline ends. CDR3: CASTPGPSYEQYF. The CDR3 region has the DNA TGTGCCAGTACCCCGGGTCCCTCCTACGAGCAGTACTTC.

The CDR3 region has the DNA TGCGCCAGCAGCCAAGTCTATTTAACAGGGAATGAGCAGTTCTTC. Protein: CASSQVYLTGNEQFF. The J gene is TRBJ2-1, the V gene TRBV4-1, with a possible D match to TRBD1 (6 bases). CDR3 length equals 15 residues. Germline assignment: CDR1 MGHRA and CDR2 YSYEKL. V lost 1 base and J lost 7, with 14 bases in between.

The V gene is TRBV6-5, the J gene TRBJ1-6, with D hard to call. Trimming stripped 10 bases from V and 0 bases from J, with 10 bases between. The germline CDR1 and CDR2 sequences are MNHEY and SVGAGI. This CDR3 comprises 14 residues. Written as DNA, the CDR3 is TGTGCCACCACTTTGAGCTCCTATAATTCACCCCTCCACTTT. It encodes CATTLSSYNSPLHF.

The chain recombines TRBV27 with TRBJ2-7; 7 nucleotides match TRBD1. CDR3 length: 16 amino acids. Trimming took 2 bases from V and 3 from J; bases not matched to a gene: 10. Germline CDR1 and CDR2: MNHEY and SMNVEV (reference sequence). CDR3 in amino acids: CASSLNLGQVVYEQYF. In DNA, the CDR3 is TGTGCCAGCAGTTTAAACCTCGGACAGGTTGTCTACGAGCAGTACTTC.

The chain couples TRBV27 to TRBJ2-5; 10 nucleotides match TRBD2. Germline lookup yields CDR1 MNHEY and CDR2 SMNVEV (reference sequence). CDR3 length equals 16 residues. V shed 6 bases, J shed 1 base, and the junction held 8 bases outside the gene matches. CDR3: CASSPSGGEIQETQYF. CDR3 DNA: TGTGCCAGCAGCCCTAGCGGGGGCGAAATCCAAGAGACCCAGTACTTC.

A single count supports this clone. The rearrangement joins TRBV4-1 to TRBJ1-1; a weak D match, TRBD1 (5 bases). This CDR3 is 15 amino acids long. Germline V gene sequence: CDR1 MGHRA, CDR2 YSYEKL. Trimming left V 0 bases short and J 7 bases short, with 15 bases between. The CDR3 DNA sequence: TGCGCCAGCAGCCAAGATCCAGGGATAGGAGGTGAAGCTTTCTTT. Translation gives CASSQDPGIGGEAFF.

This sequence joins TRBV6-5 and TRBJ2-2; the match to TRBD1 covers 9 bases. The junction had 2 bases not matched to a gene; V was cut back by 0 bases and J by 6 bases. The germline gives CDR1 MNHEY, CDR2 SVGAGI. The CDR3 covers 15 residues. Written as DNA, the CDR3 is TGTGCCAGCAGTTACTCGGGACAGGGCCCCGGGGAGCTGTTTTTT. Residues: CASSYSGQGPGELFF.

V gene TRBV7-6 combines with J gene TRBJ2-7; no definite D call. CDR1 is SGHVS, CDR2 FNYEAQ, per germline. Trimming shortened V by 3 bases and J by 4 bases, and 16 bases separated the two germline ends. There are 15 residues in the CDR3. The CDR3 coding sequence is TGTGCCAGCAGCTTCGGACCGGCCAGCGTTTACGAGCAGTACTTC. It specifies CASSFGPASVYEQYF. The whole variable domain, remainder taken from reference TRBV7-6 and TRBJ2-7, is GAGVSQSPRYKVTKRGQDVALRCDPISGHVSLYWYRQALGQGPEFLTYFNYEAQQDKSGLPNDRFSAERPEGSISTLTIQRTEQRDSAMYRCASSFGPASVYEQYFGPGTRLTVT.